This T cell receptor beta chain was documented in a study of blood T cell repertoires in COVID-19. Only in-frame clones appear in the TCRdb table, and some are missing; sequencing was by immunoSEQ multiplex PCR. The table lists approximately 280,000 clones, roughly 86% of them singletons. The V and J ends lost 2 bases and 3 bases respectively, with 14 bases between them. The CDR3 runs 15 residues. Looked up from germline, CDR1 is SGHRS and CDR2 is YFSETQ. The source material was PBMCs or T cells enriched from blood (not recorded which). The gene calls are TRBV5-1 and TRBJ1-1; D is possibly TRBD1 (6 bases). The sequence was obtained from a woman in her sixties or seventies who had recovered from COVID-19. The DNA of the CDR3 is TGCGCCAGCAGCTTTTATACAGGGCTACACACTGAAGCTTTCTTT. It is translated as CASSFYTGLHTEAFF.